Each of the 17 T cell receptor beta chains below was sequenced from the same sample in a study of blood T cell repertoires in COVID-19. The data were produced by immunoSEQ multiplex PCR, yet TCRdb's version contains in-frame clones alone and is incomplete. The data contain some 200,000 clones, around 85% of them seen just once; the ten biggest clones take up 9.5% to 12%. The sample taken for sequencing was peripheral blood. These receptors were collected from a woman in her sixties with COVID-19, enrolled during active disease.

This chain links TRBV9 with TRBJ2-2; 9 bases map to TRBD1. V shed 4 bases and J 7 bases; nucleotides not matched to a gene: 11. Germline lookup yields CDR1 SGDLS and CDR2 YYNGEE. The CDR3 loop spans 16 amino acids. The CDR3 is CASSPRQGVRGGELFF. The CDR3 coding sequence is TGTGCCAGCAGCCCAAGACAGGGGGTCCGGGGCGGGGAGCTGTTTTTT.

The rearrangement uses TRBV6-5 and TRBJ1-1, with a possible D match to TRBD1 (6 bases). CDR1 and CDR2 from the germline V gene are MNHEY and SVGAGI. The CDR3 has 14 amino acids. V was clipped by 6 bases and J by 5 bases, with 16 bases between them. In DNA form, the CDR3 reads TGTGCCAGCAGCCACCAAGGGGGAGGGACTGAAGCTTTCTTT. It is translated as CASSHQGGGTEAFF.

The CDR3 DNA reads as TGTGCCAGTAGTATACGTGACTATGGCTACACCTTC. The encoded protein is CASSIRDYGYTF. The gene calls are TRBV19 and TRBJ1-2; unclear D gene. This CDR3 has 12 amino acids. CDR1 is LNHDA and CDR2 is SQIVND in the germline V gene (reference sequence). V was cut by 2 bases and J by 3 bases, with 4 bases left in between.

The chain employs TRBV29-1 and TRBJ2-7, with D tentatively TRBD1 (6 bases). Germline loops: CDR1 SQVTM, CDR2 ANQGSEA. The V gene lost 4 bases and the J gene lost 0 bases, with 10 bases spanning the gap. The length of the CDR3 is 13 residues. The CDR3 protein is CSVGAGASYEQYF. CDR3 coding DNA: TGCAGCGTTGGGGCAGGGGCCTCCTACGAGCAGTACTTC.

This clone was picked up a small number of times. The chain has TRBV4-1 and TRBJ2-7; D is unresolved. Germline CDR1 MGHRA, CDR2 YSYEKL. The ends were cut back, 1 base at V and 7 bases at J, with 17 bases in the middle. The CDR3 spans 15 residues. CDR3 sequence (DNA): TGCGCCAGCAGCCAAGTTTTGCGACAACGCTGGGAGCAGTACTTC. Translating gives CASSQVLRQRWEQYF.

V gene TRBV3-1 (or the pseudogene TRBV3-2) combines with J gene TRBJ2-4; no definite D call. The CDR3 extends over 16 amino acids. Germline loops: CDR1 LGHDT, CDR2 YNNKEL (reference sequence). The V end was cut by 1 base, the J end by 0 bases, with 10 bases between. CDR3: CASSQGALGAKNIQYF. DNA for the CDR3: TGTGCCAGCAGCCAAGGGGCTTTAGGAGCCAAAAACATTCAGTACTTC.

The chain is built from TRBV23-1 and TRBJ2-7; possible D gene TRBD1, 6 bases. TRBV23-1 is flagged as an ORF with uncertain function. The CDR3 contains 12 residues. Trimming removed 7 bases from V and 5 bases from J, with 12 bases in between. CDR3 region: CASTDRTHEQYF. In nucleotides, the CDR3 is TGCGCCAGCACCGACAGGACCCACGAGCAGTACTTC.

CDR3 nucleotide sequence: TGTGCCAGCAGTTACTCCGGGACAGGGAACGGCAATGAGCAGTTCTTC. This gives the protein CASSYSGTGNGNEQFF. The chain employs TRBV6-5 and TRBJ2-1; 9 nucleotides align to TRBD1. CDR1 and CDR2 (germline): MNHEY, SVGAGI. After removal of 0 bases from V and 6 bases from J, the junction contained 6 bases not matched to a gene. The CDR3 totals 16 residues.

The J gene is TRBJ2-2, the V gene TRBV7-2; D is ambiguous. V dropped 1 base and J dropped 6 bases, with 15 bases sitting between them. Germline V gene data show CDR1 as SGHTA and CDR2 as FQGNSA. The CDR3 covers 16 residues. CDR3 loop: CASSLEAMRSSGELFF. In DNA, the CDR3 is TGTGCCAGCAGCTTAGAAGCTATGAGGTCTTCCGGGGAGCTGTTTTTT. Full variable domain (missing parts from reference TRBV7-2 and TRBJ2-2): GAGVSQSPSNKVTEKGKDVELRCDPISGHTALYWYRQSLGQGLEFLIYFQGNSAPDKSGLPSDRFSAERTGGSVSTLTIQRTQQEDSAVYLCASSLEAMRSSGELFFGEGSRLTVL.

This clone occurred once. In DNA, the CDR3 is TGTGCCACCAGCAGAGATCCAGGGGGGAATGAAAAACTGTTTTTT. It translates to CATSRDPGGNEKLFF. The chain recombines TRBV15 with TRBJ1-4; 7 positions match TRBD1. Per the germline V gene, CDR1 is LNHNV and CDR2 is YYDKDF (reference sequence). This CDR3 is built from 15 residues. Unmatched junction bases numbered 3, after V lost 0 bases and J lost 5 bases.

The chain employs TRBV4-1 and TRBJ2-7; perhaps TRBD2 as D (6 bases). V was pared by 0 bases and J by 2 bases, with 8 bases between. Germline V lookup: CDR1 MGHRA, CDR2 YSYEKL. CDR3 length equals 14 residues. Here the CDR3 DNA reads TGCGCCAGCAGCCAAGAGTCGGGGGCCTACGAGCAGTACTTC. Amino acids: CASSQESGAYEQYF.

In its sample, this clone was seen once. The chain recombines TRBV5-4 with TRBJ2-5; 11 bases match TRBD2. Per germline, CDR1 SGHNT and CDR2 YYREEE (reference sequence). The CDR3 loop spans 14 amino acids. V trimming: 4 bases; J trimming: 5 bases; junction bases outside the gene matches: 4. The CDR3 nucleotides read TGTGCCAGCAGCCGGGGACTAGCGGTCGAGACCCAGTACTTC. Translation gives CASSRGLAVETQYF.

V and J are TRBV24-1 and TRBJ2-2; 9 bases map to TRBD1. The junction had 3 bases not matched to a gene; V was cut back by 3 bases and J by 5 bases. The V gene's germline CDR1 is KGHDR and CDR2 SFDVKD. This CDR3 has 15 amino acids. CDR3 sequence: CATSDRQGGTGELFF. The DNA of the CDR3 is TGTGCCACCAGTGATCGACAGGGGGGGACCGGGGAGCTGTTTTTT.

The rearrangement uses TRBV30 and TRBJ1-4; 7 bases agree with TRBD1. Trimming cost V 0 bases and J 3 bases; bases outside gene matches: 1. Germline V gene lookup returns CDR1 GTSNPN and CDR2 SVGIG (reference sequence). This CDR3 has 14 residues. This CDR3 is CAWSVGTANEKLFF. The CDR3 DNA reads TGTGCCTGGAGTGTCGGGACAGCTAATGAAAAACTGTTTTTT.

The chain combines TRBV30 with TRBJ2-7; 10 bases line up with TRBD2. V gave up 5 bases and J gave up 3 bases; unmatched junction bases: 7. Germline-derived CDR1 and CDR2 are GTSNPN and SVGIG (reference sequence). This CDR3 contains 14 residues. This chain's CDR3 is CAWSLSSGSYEQYF. CDR3 sequence (DNA): TGTGCCTGGTCCTTATCTAGCGGGAGCTACGAGCAGTACTTC.

This clone was seen once. The chain employs TRBV11-3 and TRBJ2-5, with 9 nucleotides matching TRBD1. J lost 4 bases, V lost 4 bases, and 7 bases had no gene match. The CDR3 runs to 15 residues. CDR1 is SGHNT and CDR2 is YENEEA in the germline V gene. The chain's CDR3 is CASSSRTGVGETQYF. In DNA form, the CDR3 reads TGTGCCAGCAGCTCCCGGACAGGGGTGGGAGAGACCCAGTACTTC.

This chain uses TRBV5-6 with TRBJ2-1; D might be TRBD2 (6 bases). Trimming removed 7 bases from V and 8 bases from J, with 16 bases in between. CDR3 length: 13 residues. Germline V gives CDR1 SGHDT, CDR2 YYEEEE. CDR3 sequence reads: CASALGGLHEQFF. CDR3 DNA: TGTGCCAGCGCCCTCGGGGGTTTGCATGAGCAGTTCTTC.